Listed here is a single T cell receptor (beta chain). Its target antigen remains unknown. Qualities for individual bases were not recorded, and no much larger clone is one base off. The immunoSEQ Assay, a bias-controlled multiplex PCR, was used to amplify TCRbeta CDR3 regions from genomic DNA. The study's own analysis went as follows. The number of nucleated cells in each sample was estimated by amplification of reference gene primers within the assay. Sequence reads were collapsed and filtered to measure the absolute abundance of every unique TCRbeta CDR3 rearrangement. For each sample, productive Simpson clonality was calculated as the square root of Simpson's diversity index over productive rearrangements. TCRdb took over this immuneACCESS table, retaining in-frame rearrangements with V and J assigned. Such tables are incomplete; in checked studies, under half of the missing clones stem from an unresolved V gene, and the remainder is unexplained. V and J calls and clone size are copied from that table; D and trimming were computed from the DNA. Recorded for this sample are about 220,000 clones; 84% of them occurred a single time. 4% to 6% of the sample comes from the top ten.

Measured from the cysteine to the phenylalanine, the CDR3 is 16 residues long. The kept DNA is CDR3 alone, 48 bases in frame from the first base. The germline ends are 13 bases apart after V is trimmed by 1 base and J by 3 bases. The germline V gene supplies CDR1 SGHVS and CDR2 FNYEAQ. These data are taken from a study of blood T cell repertoires in COVID-19 (dated by TCRdb to 2020 to 2021). Background on the whole study: The collaborator samples originated in the United States, Italy and Spain and spanned the acute and convalescent phases of COVID-19. The repertoires were released in a freely available public database intended as a resource for research on the immune response to SARS-CoV-2. Samples came from the ongoing ImmuneRACE study (first 160 participants) plus 1,254 subjects from 6 global collaborators. Nearly every sample came with metadata listing a de-identified subject ID, COVID-19 status, age in years and sex. The prospective study material was composed of cDNA or gDNA derived from T cells, B-cell-depleted T cells, or PBMCs. Deeply sampled blood TCRbeta repertoires from subjects exposed to, actively infected with, or recovered from COVID-19 were included in the dataset. Where HLA class I and class II types were available, the types were taken from metadata supplied by the sample provider, not from assay-based typing.

A second Seattle source provided samples from volunteer blood donors who had recovered from COVID-19. Whole blood was collected in K2EDTA tubes by collaborating institutions according to the institutions' own protocols. Collaborator samples were shipped for TCRbeta analysis as frozen whole blood, isolated PBMCs, or DNA extracted from either sample type. General conclusions and limits of the study: The amount of clinical and demographic metadata varied by source and participant and was provided uncurated.

The sequence was obtained from a woman in her sixties who had recovered from COVID-19. Sequencing was performed on peripheral blood. The sequence is built from TRBV7-6 and TRBJ2-1; TRBD1 might be the D gene, on 7 matching bases. The nucleotides are TGTGCCAGCAGCTTAGAGGCGGGACAGATCTACAATGAGCAGTTCTTC. Translation gives CASSLEAGQIYNEQFF.